This entry lists 25 T cell receptor beta chains sequenced from one sample in a study of cytomegalovirus exposure and HLA in healthy donors (dated by TCRdb to about 2017). Libraries were constructed by the immunoSEQ multiplex PCR assay. For the multiplex PCR, a mixture combining 60 forward primers for TCR Vbeta segments and 13 reverse primers for TCR Jbeta segments was used. This immuneACCESS table, as held by TCRdb, lists in-frame sequences with V and J called but not all clones. Of the missing ones, under half trace to an unresolved V gene in checked studies; the others have no known cause. The sample records about 160,000 clones, 70% to 80% of which are singletons. The biggest ten clones account for around 2.1% of the sample. What was sequenced was PBMCs. Receptors originate from a man aged 45-60 years in good health and CMV-seropositive.

The chain uses TRBV19 and TRBJ1-2; unclear D gene. This CDR3 has 13 amino acids. V lost 9 bases to trimming and J lost 1 base, with 12 bases between them. Germline V CDR1 and CDR2: LNHDA, SQIVND (reference sequence). In nucleotides, the CDR3 is TGTGCCAGCCGCGCAGGACTTAACTATGGCTACACCTTC. This translates into CASRAGLNYGYTF.

This sequence joins TRBV27 and TRBJ2-1; 9 bases agree with TRBD1. The V gene end was trimmed by 6 bases and the J gene end by 15 bases; junction bases not matched to a gene: 9. The CDR3 consists of 12 residues. Germline-derived CDR1 and CDR2 are MNHEY and SMNVEV (reference sequence). For the CDR3, the DNA is TGTGCCAGCAGGGTCGACAGGGGGGTTGCGTTCTTC. Translated, it gives CASRVDRGVAFF.

This chain connects TRBV7-2 to TRBJ2-3; TRBD2 agrees at 7 bases. The CDR3 loop spans 15 amino acids. The V gene's germline CDR1 is SGHTA and CDR2 FQGNSA. Germline trimming cut 0 bases from V and 2 bases from J; bases unmatched to any gene: 2. The CDR3 spells CASSLAGLDTDTQYF. The CDR3 DNA follows: TGTGCCAGCAGCTTAGCTGGACTAGACACAGATACGCAGTATTTT.

The chain employs TRBV25-1 and TRBJ1-2, with D perhaps matching TRBD1 (5 bases). The CDR3 extends over 15 amino acids. V lost 4 bases to trimming and J lost 6 bases, with 18 bases between them. Germline V gene lookup returns CDR1 MGHDK and CDR2 SYGVNS. The CDR3 here is CASSGLDVGGDGYTF. The DNA of the CDR3 is TGTGCCAGCAGTGGGCTTGACGTCGGGGGAGATGGCTACACCTTC.

This clone came up a few times. The chain employs TRBV5-1 and TRBJ2-7; 8 bases map to TRBD1. This CDR3 comprises 17 residues. The trim removed 2 bases at V and 4 bases at J, leaving 14 bases unmatched. From germline, CDR1 is SGHRS and CDR2 YFSETQ. In DNA form, the CDR3 reads TGCGCCAGCAGCTTCCTATCAAGCTTTGACAGGGGTTACGAGCAGTACTTC. Translation: CASSFLSSFDRGYEQYF.

This chain links TRBV18 with TRBJ2-3; no clear D. The V and J ends lost 2 bases and 0 bases respectively, with 9 bases between them. CDR1 and CDR2 from the germline V gene are KGHSH and LQKENI. The CDR3 is 15 amino acids. CDR3 loop: CASSPMETSTDTQYF. The CDR3 nucleotides read TGTGCCAGCTCACCAATGGAGACTAGCACAGATACGCAGTATTTT.

The chain has TRBV7-2 and TRBJ2-1, with 8 bases lining up with TRBD1. Trimming took 5 bases from V and 6 from J; bases not matched to a gene: 3. The CDR3 length is 13 residues. CDR1 and CDR2 from the germline V gene are SGHTA and FQGNSA. CDR3 coding DNA: TGTGCCAGCAGCCTACAGGGGGGCAATGAGCAGTTCTTC. Translated: CASSLQGGNEQFF.

This CDR3 reads CASSPWRMGNQPQHF. The CDR3 region has the DNA TGTGCCAGCAGCCCCTGGAGGATGGGCAATCAGCCCCAGCATTTT. The chain employs TRBV7-2 and TRBJ1-5; D not resolved. This CDR3 is 15 amino acids long. Trimming pared 5 bases from V and 2 bases from J, leaving 13 bases between. Germline lookup yields CDR1 SGHTA and CDR2 FQGNSA.

The V gene is TRBV2, the J gene TRBJ2-2; D unresolved. The CDR3 totals 13 residues. V was clipped by 7 bases and J by 4 bases, with 10 bases between them. Germline V lookup: CDR1 SNHLY, CDR2 FYNNEI. The CDR3 loop reads CASNQVSTGELFF. In DNA, the CDR3 is TGTGCCAGCAACCAGGTCAGCACCGGGGAGCTGTTTTTT.

The rearrangement links TRBV5-4 to TRBJ1-4; 7 nucleotides agree with TRBD1. CDR1 and CDR2 (germline): SGHNT, YYREEE (reference sequence). CDR3 length equals 15 residues. J was trimmed by 4 bases and V by 3 bases; bases with no gene match: 6. The CDR3 bases are TGTGCCAGCAGCTCCACGGGACAGCGTAATGAAAAACTGTTTTTT. Encoded protein: CASSSTGQRNEKLFF.

V is TRBV6-5 and J is TRBJ2-7, with TRBD1 matching 8 bases. The CDR3 is made up of 14 amino acids. The V gene's germline CDR1 is MNHEY and CDR2 SVGAGI. After removal of 3 bases from V and 2 bases from J, the junction contained 3 bases not matched to a gene. CDR3 sequence (DNA): TGTGCCAGCAGTTATGGGACAGGCGCCTACGAGCAGTACTTC. Its protein product is CASSYGTGAYEQYF.

This clone has more than one count but fewer than ten. The chain has TRBV7-3 and TRBJ2-5, with D perhaps matching TRBD2 (6 bases). V was pared by 3 bases and J by 5 bases, with 10 bases between. The CDR3 has 13 amino acids. The germline V gene encodes CDR1 SGHTA and CDR2 FQGTGA. The CDR3 region has the DNA TGTGCCAGCAGCTTCGGCAGCGGGGAGACCCAGTACTTC. Its protein product is CASSFGSGETQYF.

The chain uses TRBV18 and TRBJ1-2; D uncertain. The CDR3 has 16 amino acids. Per germline, CDR1 KGHSH and CDR2 LQKENI. V was trimmed by 0 bases and J by 0 bases, leaving 11 bases between them. As DNA, the CDR3 is TGTGCCAGCTCACCACCGGGCACAGTACCTAACTATGGCTACACCTTC. Amino acids: CASSPPGTVPNYGYTF.

In its sample, this clone was seen once. The CDR3 bases are TGTGCCAGCAGCCCCGGGGACAGGGCAGGTCCATCATCAGATACGCAGTATTTT. Amino acids: CASSPGDRAGPSSDTQYF. The chain joins TRBV14 to TRBJ2-3, with 9 bases fitting TRBD1. The germline V gene encodes CDR1 SGHDN and CDR2 FVKESK. The CDR3 length is 18 residues. The J segment lost 4 bases and the V segment lost 4 bases, leaving 15 bases of the junction unmatched.

J is TRBJ1-1 and V is TRBV4-3, with D hard to call. The CDR3 sequence is 13 residues long. The germline V and J ends were trimmed by 0 bases and 4 bases, with 6 bases remaining between them. CDR1 and CDR2 from the germline V gene are LGHNA and YSLEER. The CDR3 DNA reads TGCGCCAGCAGCCAAGATCTGGCCACTGAAGCTTTCTTT. The encoded protein is CASSQDLATEAFF.

This chain connects TRBV11-2 to TRBJ1-2; a weak D match, TRBD1 (5 bases). Germline lookup yields CDR1 SGHAT and CDR2 FQNNGV. V lost 5 bases, J lost 1 base, and 11 bases lay in between. CDR3 length: 14 residues. The DNA for the CDR3 is TGTGCCAGCAGCCCCAGGGCAATTAACTATGGCTACACCTTC. This sequence encodes CASSPRAINYGYTF.

This chain joins TRBV7-8 and TRBJ1-5; D may be TRBD1 (6 bases). Trimming shortened V by 4 bases and J by 0 bases, and 13 bases separated the two germline ends. This CDR3 region has 16 residues. Germline V gene sequence: CDR1 SGHVS, CDR2 FQNEAQ. The CDR3 DNA follows: TGTGCCAGCAGCTCATCGGACAGCTATAGCAATCAGCCCCAGCATTTT. Its translation is CASSSSDSYSNQPQHF.

This clone came up once. The J gene is TRBJ2-5, the V gene TRBV7-8; D perhaps matches TRBD1 (6 bases). The tail of the sequence fits TRBJ2-7 better, so the J call may be wrong. The CDR3 is 13 residues long. In germline, CDR1 is SGHVS, CDR2 FQNEAQ. The CDR3 protein is CASSPRGSYEQYF. Written as DNA, the CDR3 is TGTGCCAGCAGCCCCAGGGGATCCTACGAGCAGTACTTC.

V gene TRBV19 combines with J gene TRBJ1-2; possibly TRBD1 for D (6 bases). V lost 4 bases, J lost 8 bases, and 26 bases lay in between. Germline CDR1 is LNHDA and CDR2 is SQIVND (reference sequence). This CDR3 has 17 amino acids. The CDR3 protein is CASSTPGIGQGIRGYTF. The CDR3 DNA reads as TGTGCCAGTAGTACCCCTGGGATAGGGCAGGGGATTAGAGGCTACACCTTC.

The chain links TRBV4-2 to TRBJ2-5; 10 nucleotides line up with TRBD1. The CDR3 is made up of 15 amino acids. V shed 6 bases and J 1 base; nucleotides not matched to a gene: 5. Germline loops: CDR1 LGHNA, CDR2 YNFKEQ. The CDR3 region is CASSSGTGAQETQYF. CDR3 sequence (DNA): TGTGCCAGCAGTTCCGGGACAGGGGCCCAAGAGACCCAGTACTTC.

In this sample, this clone turned up once. Other nucleotide sequences from this sample produce the same CDR3. The chain combines TRBV29-1 with TRBJ2-7; D gene uncertain. The germline gives CDR1 SQVTM, CDR2 ANQGSEA. This CDR3 has 12 residues. V lost 4 bases and J 1 base, leaving 8 bases between the germline ends. The CDR3 bases are TGCAGCGTTGGAGGCCTGTCCTACGAGCAGTACTTC. Encoded protein: CSVGGLSYEQYF.

The genes are TRBV19 and TRBJ1-5; 10 nucleotides line up with TRBD1. Germline trimming cut 7 bases from V and 5 bases from J; bases unmatched to any gene: 8. The CDR3 loop spans 15 amino acids. Germline CDR1 reads LNHDA; CDR2 reads SQIVND (reference sequence). CDR3 coding DNA: TGTGCCAGTAAGATGACAGGGGGCGGTTATCAGCCCCAGCATTTT. Residues: CASKMTGGGYQPQHF.

The V call is TRBV5-1, the J call TRBJ2-3, with TRBD1 identical over 8 bases. The CDR3 is 16 amino acids. With 4 bases clipped from V and 2 bases from J, the junction kept 9 bases outside the gene matches. CDR1 and CDR2 from the germline V gene are SGHRS and YFSETQ. CDR3 sequence reads: CASSPRQGSLTDTQYF. The CDR3 DNA sequence: TGCGCCAGCAGCCCCCGACAGGGGAGCCTCACAGATACGCAGTATTTT.

The chain carries TRBV11-3 and TRBJ2-5; D possibly corresponds to TRBD2 (6 bases). Germline V gene data show CDR1 as SGHNT and CDR2 as YENEEA. The germline V and J ends were trimmed by 1 base and 4 bases, with 22 bases remaining between them. CDR3 length: 18 residues. In DNA, the CDR3 is TGTGCCAGCAGCTTAGGGATTGCAGGGAGGATTGGTCGAGAGACCCAGTACTTC. It is translated as CASSLGIAGRIGRETQYF.

The chain links TRBV5-1 to TRBJ2-5; 9 nucleotides align to TRBD1. Judging by the DNA end, TRBJ2-7 fits better; the J call may be wrong. The CDR3 covers 14 residues. The germline V gene encodes CDR1 SGHRS and CDR2 YFSETQ. The CDR3 spells CASGPTGGAYEQYF. In DNA form, the CDR3 reads TGCGCCAGCGGCCCCACAGGGGGCGCCTACGAGCAGTACTTC.